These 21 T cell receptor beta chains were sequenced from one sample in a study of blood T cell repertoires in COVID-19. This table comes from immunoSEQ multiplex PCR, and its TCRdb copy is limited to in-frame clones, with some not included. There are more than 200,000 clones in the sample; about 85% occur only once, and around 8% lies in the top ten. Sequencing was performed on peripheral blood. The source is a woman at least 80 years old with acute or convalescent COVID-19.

CDR3 nucleotides: TGTGCCAGCAGACAGGGGTACTCGGGTGAGCAGTTCTTC. Its protein is CASRQGYSGEQFF. The V call is TRBV6-5, the J call TRBJ2-1; the match to TRBD1 covers 7 bases. V lost 6 bases to trimming and J lost 9 bases; unmatched junction nucleotides: 8. This CDR3 region has 13 residues. Germline assignment: CDR1 MNHEY and CDR2 SVGAGI.

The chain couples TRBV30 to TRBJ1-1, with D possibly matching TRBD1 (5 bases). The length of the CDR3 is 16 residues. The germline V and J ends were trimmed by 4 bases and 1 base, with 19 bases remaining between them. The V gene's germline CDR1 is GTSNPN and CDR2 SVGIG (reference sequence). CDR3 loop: CAWNRGGGRGNTEAFF. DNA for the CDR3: TGTGCCTGGAACCGGGGCGGGGGAAGGGGGAACACTGAAGCTTTCTTT.

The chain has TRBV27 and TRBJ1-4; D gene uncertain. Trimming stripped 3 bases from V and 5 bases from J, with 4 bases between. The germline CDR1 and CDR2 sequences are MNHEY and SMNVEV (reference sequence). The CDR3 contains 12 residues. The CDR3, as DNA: TGTGCCAGCAGTTTCCCAAATGAAAAACTGTTTTTT. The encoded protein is CASSFPNEKLFF.

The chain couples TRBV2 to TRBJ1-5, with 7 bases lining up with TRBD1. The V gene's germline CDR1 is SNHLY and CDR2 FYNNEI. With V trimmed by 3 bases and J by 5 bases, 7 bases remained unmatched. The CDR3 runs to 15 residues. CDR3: CASSDDREEDQPQHF. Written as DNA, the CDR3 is TGTGCCAGCAGTGATGACAGGGAGGAAGATCAGCCCCAGCATTTT.

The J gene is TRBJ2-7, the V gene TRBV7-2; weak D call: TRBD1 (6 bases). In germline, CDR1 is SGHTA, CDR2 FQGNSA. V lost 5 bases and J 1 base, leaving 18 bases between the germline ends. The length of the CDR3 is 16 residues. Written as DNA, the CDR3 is TGTGCCAGCAGCAGTACAATCAGGGGCGGGTCCTACGAGCAGTACTTC. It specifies CASSSTIRGGSYEQYF.

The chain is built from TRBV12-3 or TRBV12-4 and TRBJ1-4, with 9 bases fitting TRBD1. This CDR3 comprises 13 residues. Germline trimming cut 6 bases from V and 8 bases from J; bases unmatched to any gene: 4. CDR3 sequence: CASRQGAREKLFF. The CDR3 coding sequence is TGTGCCAGCAGACAGGGGGCGAGGGAAAAACTGTTTTTT.

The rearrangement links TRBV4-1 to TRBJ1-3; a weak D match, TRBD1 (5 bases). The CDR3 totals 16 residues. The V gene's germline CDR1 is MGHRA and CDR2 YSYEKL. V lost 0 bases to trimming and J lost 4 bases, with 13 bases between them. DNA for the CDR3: TGCGCCAGCAGCCAAGATCAGGGAGGGTGGGGAAACACCATATATTTT. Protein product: CASSQDQGGWGNTIYF.

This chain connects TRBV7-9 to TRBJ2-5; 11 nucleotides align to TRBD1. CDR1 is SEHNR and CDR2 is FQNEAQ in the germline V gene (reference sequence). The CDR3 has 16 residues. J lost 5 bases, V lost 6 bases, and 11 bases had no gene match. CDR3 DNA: TGTGCCAGCAGACGGAAGGGACAGGGGGTCAATGAGACCCAGTACTTC. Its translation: CASRRKGQGVNETQYF.

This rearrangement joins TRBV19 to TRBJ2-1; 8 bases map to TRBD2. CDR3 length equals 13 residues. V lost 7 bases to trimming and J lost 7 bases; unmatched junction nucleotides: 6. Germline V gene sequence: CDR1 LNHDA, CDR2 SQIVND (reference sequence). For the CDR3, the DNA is TGTGCCAGTACTGGCGGGGGGTGGAATGAGCAGTTCTTC. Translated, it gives CASTGGGWNEQFF.

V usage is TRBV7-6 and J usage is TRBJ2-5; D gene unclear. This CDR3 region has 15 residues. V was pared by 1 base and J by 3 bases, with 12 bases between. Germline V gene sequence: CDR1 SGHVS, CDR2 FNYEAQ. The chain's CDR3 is CASSLVASVKETQYF. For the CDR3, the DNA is TGTGCCAGCAGCTTAGTCGCCTCGGTTAAAGAGACCCAGTACTTC.

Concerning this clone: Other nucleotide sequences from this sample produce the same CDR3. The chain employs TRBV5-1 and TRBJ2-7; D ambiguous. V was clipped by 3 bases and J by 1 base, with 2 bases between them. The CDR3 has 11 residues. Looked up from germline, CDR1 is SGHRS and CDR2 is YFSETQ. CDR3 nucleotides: TGCGCCAGCAGCTCATCCTACGAGCAGTACTTC. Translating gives CASSSSYEQYF.

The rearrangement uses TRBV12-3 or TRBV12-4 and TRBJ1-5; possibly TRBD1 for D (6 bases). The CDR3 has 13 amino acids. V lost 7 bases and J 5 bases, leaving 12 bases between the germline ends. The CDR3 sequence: CASTLGGDQPQHF. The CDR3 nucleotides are TGTGCCAGCACCCTAGGGGGGGATCAGCCCCAGCATTTT.

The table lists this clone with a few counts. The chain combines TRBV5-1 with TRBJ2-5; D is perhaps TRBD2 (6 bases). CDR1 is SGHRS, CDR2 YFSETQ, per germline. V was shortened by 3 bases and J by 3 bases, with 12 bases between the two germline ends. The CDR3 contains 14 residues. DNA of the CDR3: TGCGCCAGCAGCTATCTATCGGGGGAAGAGACCCAGTACTTC. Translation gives CASSYLSGEETQYF.

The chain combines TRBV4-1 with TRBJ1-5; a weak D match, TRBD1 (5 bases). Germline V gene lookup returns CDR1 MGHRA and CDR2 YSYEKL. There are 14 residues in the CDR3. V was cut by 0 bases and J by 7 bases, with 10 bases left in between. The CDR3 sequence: CASSQDGGRQPQHF. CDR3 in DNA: TGCGCCAGCAGCCAAGATGGGGGGAGGCAGCCCCAGCATTTT.

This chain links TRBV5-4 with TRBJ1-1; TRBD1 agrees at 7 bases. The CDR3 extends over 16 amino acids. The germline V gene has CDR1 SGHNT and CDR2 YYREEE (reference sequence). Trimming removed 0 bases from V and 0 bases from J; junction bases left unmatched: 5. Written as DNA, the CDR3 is TGTGCCAGCAGCTTGGATAACAGGGGTTTGAACACTGAAGCTTTCTTT. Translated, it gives CASSLDNRGLNTEAFF.

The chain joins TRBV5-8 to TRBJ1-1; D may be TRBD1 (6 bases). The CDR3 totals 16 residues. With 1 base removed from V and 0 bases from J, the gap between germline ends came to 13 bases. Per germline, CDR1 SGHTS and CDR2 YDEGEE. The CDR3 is CASSLNLGGVNTEAFF. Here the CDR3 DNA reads TGTGCCAGCAGCTTGAATCTAGGGGGAGTGAACACTGAAGCTTTCTTT.

Here the CDR3 reads CASSLWGQGVYEQYF. CDR3 coding DNA: TGTGCCAGCAGTTTATGGGGACAGGGCGTCTACGAGCAGTACTTC. The V call is TRBV27, the J call TRBJ2-5, with TRBD1 matching over 9 bases. The DNA end is more similar to TRBJ2-7, so the J call may be wrong. CDR1 and CDR2 (germline): MNHEY, SMNVEV (reference sequence). The CDR3 contains 15 residues.

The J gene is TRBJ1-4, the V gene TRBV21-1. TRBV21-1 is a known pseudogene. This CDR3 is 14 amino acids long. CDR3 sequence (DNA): TGTGCCAGCGCTTCCCCGGGGGATCGAGAAAAACTGTTTTTT. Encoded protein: CASASPGDREKLFF.

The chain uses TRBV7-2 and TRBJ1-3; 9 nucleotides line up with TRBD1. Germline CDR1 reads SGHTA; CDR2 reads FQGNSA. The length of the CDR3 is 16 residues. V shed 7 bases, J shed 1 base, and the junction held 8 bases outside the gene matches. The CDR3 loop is CASTSSGTGSGNTIYF. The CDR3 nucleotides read TGTGCCAGCACCTCCTCCGGGACAGGGTCTGGAAACACCATATATTTT.

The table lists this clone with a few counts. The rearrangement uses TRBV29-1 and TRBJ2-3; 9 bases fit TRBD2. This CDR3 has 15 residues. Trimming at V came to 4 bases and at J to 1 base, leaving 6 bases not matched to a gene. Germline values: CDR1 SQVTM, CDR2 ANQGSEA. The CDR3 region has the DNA TGCAGCGTTGGATCCTTAGCGGGGGGCACAGATACGCAGTATTTT. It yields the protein CSVGSLAGGTDTQYF.

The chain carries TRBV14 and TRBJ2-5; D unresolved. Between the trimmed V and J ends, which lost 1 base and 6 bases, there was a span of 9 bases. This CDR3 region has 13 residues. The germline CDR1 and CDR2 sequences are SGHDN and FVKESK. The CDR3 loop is CASSQVHVKTQYF. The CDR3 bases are TGTGCCAGCAGCCAAGTACACGTGAAGACCCAGTACTTC.